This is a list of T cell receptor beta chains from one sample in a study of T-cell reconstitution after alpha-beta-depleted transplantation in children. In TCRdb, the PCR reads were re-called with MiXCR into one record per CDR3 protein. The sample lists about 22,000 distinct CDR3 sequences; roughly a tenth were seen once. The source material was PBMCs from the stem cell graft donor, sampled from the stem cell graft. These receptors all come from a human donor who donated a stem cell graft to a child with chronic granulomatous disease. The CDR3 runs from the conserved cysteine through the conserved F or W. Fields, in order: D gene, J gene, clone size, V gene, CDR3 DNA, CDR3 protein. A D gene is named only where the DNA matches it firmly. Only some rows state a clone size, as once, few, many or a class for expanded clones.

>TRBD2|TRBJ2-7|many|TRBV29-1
TGCAGCGTCAGACTAGCCCACGAGCAGTACTTC
CSVRLAHEQYF
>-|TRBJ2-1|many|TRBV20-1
TGCAGTGCTAGAGAAAGTGGGGGGACACAAAATGAGCAGTTCTTC
CSARESGGTQNEQFF
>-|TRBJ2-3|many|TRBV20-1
TGCAGTGCCGAGGAATATAGCGGCTTCACAGATACGCAGTATTTT
CSAEEYSGFTDTQYF
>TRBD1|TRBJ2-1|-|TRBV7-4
TGTGCCAGTTCGGGAGGGACAGGGGGCACTGAGCAGTTCTTC
CASSGGTGGTEQFF
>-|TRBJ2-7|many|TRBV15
TGTGCCACCAGCAGAGATCAAAGGGTACAGGGCTACGAGCAGTACTTC
CATSRDQRVQGYEQYF
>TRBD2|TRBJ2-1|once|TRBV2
TGTGCCATCAGTTCAACTAGGGGCGCTAGCGGGGGAGTGTATGAGCAGTTCTTC
CAISSTRGASGGVYEQFF
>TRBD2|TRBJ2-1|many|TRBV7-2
TGTGCCAGCAGCCGCCCCGGGGGACTAGCGGGGGGGCGGTCCTACAATGAGCAGTTCTTC
CASSRPGGLAGGRSYNEQFF
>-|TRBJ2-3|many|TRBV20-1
TGCAGTGCTAGAGATCTTAACGGGGGTAGCACATATACGCAGTATTTT
CSARDLNGGSTYTQYF
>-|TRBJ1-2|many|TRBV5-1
TGCGCCAGCAGCTTGGAAGTTGGGGGGCATGGCTACACCTTC
CASSLEVGGHGYTF
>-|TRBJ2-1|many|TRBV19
TGTGCCAGTAGCACCCTGGAGGGTAACGATGAGCAGTTCTTC
CASSTLEGNDEQFF
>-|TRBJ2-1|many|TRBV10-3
TGTGCCATCGGAGGTATGCGGGATGACTACAATGAGCAGTTCTTC
CAIGGMRDDYNEQFF
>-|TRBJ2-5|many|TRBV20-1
TGCAGTGCTAGCCCTCCTAGCGTCGGAGAGACCCAGTACTTC
CSASPPSVGETQYF
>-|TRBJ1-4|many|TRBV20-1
TGCAGTGCTAGTTGGGACAAAGGACCGGTTAATGAAAAACTGTTTTTT
CSASWDKGPVNEKLFF
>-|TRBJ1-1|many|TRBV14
TGTGCCAGCAGCCAAAACTGGGCCGGCAGGGAGAACACTGAAGCTTTCTTT
CASSQNWAGRENTEAFF
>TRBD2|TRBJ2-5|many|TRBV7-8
TGTGCCAGCAGCTTACTCCGCGGGAGGCTGGGGCAACAAGAGACCCAGTACTTC
CASSLLRGRLGQQETQYF
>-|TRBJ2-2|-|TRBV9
TGTGCCAGCAGCGTAGAAACTCAACCCGACCGGGAGCTGTTTTTT
CASSVETQPDRELFF
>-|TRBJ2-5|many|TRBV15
TGTGCCACCAGCGGCAGGGAGGTGGAGACCCAGTACTTC
CATSGREVETQYF
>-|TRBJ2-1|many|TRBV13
TGTGCCAGCAGCAAAAGAACGCGGGACAACCTCGGGACGACAAACTCCTACAATGAGCAGTTCTTC
CASSKRTRDNLGTTNSYNEQFF
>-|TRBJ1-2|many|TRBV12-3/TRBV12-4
TGTGCCAGCAGTCCCGGGGACTATGGCTACACCTTC
CASSPGDYGYTF
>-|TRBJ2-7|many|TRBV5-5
TGTGCCAGCAGCCCAGACGGCTACGAGCAGTACTTC
CASSPDGYEQYF
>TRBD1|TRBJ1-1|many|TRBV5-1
TGCGCCAGCAGCTTTACAACGGGACAGGGAGGCGCTGAAGCTTTCTTT
CASSFTTGQGGAEAFF
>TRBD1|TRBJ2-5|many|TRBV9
TGTGCCAGCAGCGGATCACAGGGGGGCAAAGAGACCCAGTACTTC
CASSGSQGGKETQYF
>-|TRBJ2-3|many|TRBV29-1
TGCAGCGTAGTGACAGGAGAAGCGTGGACGCAGTATTTT
CSVVTGEAWTQYF
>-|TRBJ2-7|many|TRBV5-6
TGTGCCAGCAGCCTCTCGAGTGGAGAGCAGTACTTC
CASSLSSGEQYF
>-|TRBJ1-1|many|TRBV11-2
TGTGCCAGCAGCCACACTAGGGGTGGCCGGGGGGGTTTTTACACTGAAGCTTTCTTT
CASSHTRGGRGGFYTEAFF
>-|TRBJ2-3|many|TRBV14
TGTGCCAGCAGCCAAGTAGCCCGACAGAAGTATTTT
CASSQVARQKYF
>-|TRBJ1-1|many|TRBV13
TGTGCCAGCAGCTTAGGGACAGCGAACACTGAAGCTTTCTTT
CASSLGTANTEAFF
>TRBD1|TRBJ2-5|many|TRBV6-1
TGTGCCAGCAGTGAAGCGTCCGGGACAGGGGGCGAGACCCAGTACTTC
CASSEASGTGGETQYF
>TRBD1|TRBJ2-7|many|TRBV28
TGTGCCAGCAGTTTATGGGGACAGGTAGCCTACGAGCAGTACTTC
CASSLWGQVAYEQYF
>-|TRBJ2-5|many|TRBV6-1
TGTGCCAGCACTGTCAGTGCGGGGCGGAAGGAGACCCAGTACTTC
CASTVSAGRKETQYF
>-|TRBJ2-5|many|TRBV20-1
TGCAGTGCTAAAAGACAGCTAAGCCTACAAGAGACCCAGTACTTC
CSAKRQLSLQETQYF
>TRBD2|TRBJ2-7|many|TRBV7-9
TGTGCCAGCAGCAAAGGGACTAGCGGGACGCACGAGCAGTACTTC
CASSKGTSGTHEQYF
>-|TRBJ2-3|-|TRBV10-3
TGTGCCATCAGTGAGTCTGAGGCCAGACTCCCCGAATATACGCAGTATTTT
CAISESEARLPEYTQYF
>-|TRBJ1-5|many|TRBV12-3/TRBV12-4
TGTGCCAGCAGTTTTGGGACGGGTCTAGAGCCCCAGCATTTT
CASSFGTGLEPQHF
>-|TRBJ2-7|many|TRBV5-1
TGCGCCAGCAGCTTCTACGAGCAGTACTTC
CASSFYEQYF
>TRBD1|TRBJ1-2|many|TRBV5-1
TGCGCCAGCAGCTTGGGACAGGGGGAAAACTATGGCTACACCTTC
CASSLGQGENYGYTF
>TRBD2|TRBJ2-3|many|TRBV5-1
TGCGCCAGCAGCTTGGGCCTAGCGGGGGCTGTAAGCACAGATACGCAGTATTTT
CASSLGLAGAVSTDTQYF
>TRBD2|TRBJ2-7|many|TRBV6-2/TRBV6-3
TGTGCCAGCAGACGCCCGATACCGGGACTAGCGGGAGAGGGGGGCTACGAGCAGTACTTC
CASRRPIPGLAGEGGYEQYF
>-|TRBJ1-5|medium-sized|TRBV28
TGTGCCAGCAGGCGGGTGGTCGGCAATCAGCCCCAGCATTTT
CASRRVVGNQPQHF
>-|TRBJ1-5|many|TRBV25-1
TGTGCCAGCAGTGAGGGCGGGAATCAGCCCCAGCATTTT
CASSEGGNQPQHF
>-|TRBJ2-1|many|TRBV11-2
TGTGCCAGCAGCTTAGCGGGCCTGGCTTTGGAGCAGTTCTTC
CASSLAGLALEQFF
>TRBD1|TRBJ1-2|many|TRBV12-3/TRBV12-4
TGTGCCAGCAGGACAGGGGCCTCTGGCTACACCTTC
CASRTGASGYTF
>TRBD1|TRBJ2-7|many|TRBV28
TGTGCCAGCAGTCGACAGGGGGTCTCCTACGAGCAGTACTTC
CASSRQGVSYEQYF
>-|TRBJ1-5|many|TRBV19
TGTGCCAGTACCACCCGGACGGACAATCAGCCCCAGCATTTT
CASTTRTDNQPQHF
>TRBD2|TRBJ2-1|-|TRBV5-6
TGTGCCATGAGCCCGGGGGGTCAGGCGCAGTTCTTC
CAMSPGGQAQFF
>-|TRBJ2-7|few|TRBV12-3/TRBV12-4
TGTGCCAGCTGCCACCCGTCCCCCGGGGGACAAGTATTCTACGAGCAGTACTTC
CASCHPSPGGQVFYEQYF
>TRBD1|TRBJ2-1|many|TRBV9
TGTGCCAGCAGCGTCCGGGACAGGGAATTTGAGCAGTTCTTC
CASSVRDREFEQFF
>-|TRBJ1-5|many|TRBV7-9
TGTGCCAGCAGCTCAGGAAATAAGCAGCCCCAGCATTTT
CASSSGNKQPQHF
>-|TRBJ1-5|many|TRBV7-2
TGTGCCAGCAGCCCCTACGGGGCCCAAAAGCATTTT
CASSPYGAQKHF
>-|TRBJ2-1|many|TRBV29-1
TGCAGCGTTGACCGGGAGACAGAATCCTACAATGAGCAGTTCTTC
CSVDRETESYNEQFF
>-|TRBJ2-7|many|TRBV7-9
TGTGCCAGCAGTACAACCTTCGGGACCCTTTTAAACGAGCAGTACTTC
CASSTTFGTLLNEQYF
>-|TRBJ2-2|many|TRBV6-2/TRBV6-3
TGTGCCAGCAGTTCTATCGGGGAGCTGTTTTTT
CASSSIGELFF
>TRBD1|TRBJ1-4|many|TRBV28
TGTGCCGGCAGGGGGGCGACTAATGAAAAACTGTTTTTT
CAGRGATNEKLFF
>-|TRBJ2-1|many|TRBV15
TGTGCCACCAGCAGAGGTTCCTACAATGAGCAGTTCTTC
CATSRGSYNEQFF
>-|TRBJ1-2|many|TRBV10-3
TGTGCCATCAGTGACGCCGATGGCTACACCTTC
CAISDADGYTF
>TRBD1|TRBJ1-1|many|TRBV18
TGTGCCAGCTCACCCGACAGGGATACTGAAGCTTTCTTT
CASSPDRDTEAFF
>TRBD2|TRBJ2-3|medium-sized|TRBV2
TGTGCCAGCAGTGAAACGGGAGGGCCTAGAGATACGCAGTATTTT
CASSETGGPRDTQYF
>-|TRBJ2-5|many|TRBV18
TGTGCCAGCTCACCAGATGGCGGGCAAGAGACCCAGTACTTC
CASSPDGGQETQYF
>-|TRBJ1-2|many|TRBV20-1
TGCAGTGCTAGAGATCAGGGAGTGGAGAATGGCTACACCTTC
CSARDQGVENGYTF